This T cell receptor beta chain was sequenced in a study of blood T cell repertoires in COVID-19 (dated by TCRdb to 2018 to 2020). With respect to the entire study: The collaborator samples originated in the United States, Italy and Spain and spanned the acute and convalescent phases of COVID-19. The prospective study material was composed of cDNA or gDNA derived from T cells, B-cell-depleted T cells, or PBMCs. Deeply sampled blood TCRbeta repertoires from subjects exposed to, actively infected with, or recovered from COVID-19 were included in the dataset. A freely available public database, intended as a resource for researchers studying the immune response to SARS-CoV-2, is where the repertoires were released. The samples were drawn from two sources: the first 160 participants of the ongoing ImmuneRACE study, and 1,200 or so subjects contributed by 6 global collaborators. Nearly every sample came with metadata listing a de-identified subject ID, COVID-19 status, age in years and sex. Where HLA class I and class II types were available, the types were taken from metadata supplied by the sample provider, not from assay-based typing.

The junction carries 6 bases between V and J, which are trimmed by 5 bases and 5 bases respectively. The CDR3, cysteine through phenylalanine, is 11 amino acids long. Only the CDR3 region is kept as DNA, spanning 33 bases read in frame from base 1. TCRbeta CDR3 regions were amplified from genomic DNA using the immunoSEQ Assay, a bias-controlled multiplex PCR. Processing in the source paper ran as follows. The number of nucleated cells in each sample was estimated by amplification of reference gene primers within the assay. To quantify the absolute abundance of each unique TCRbeta CDR3 rearrangement, sequence reads were collapsed and filtered. Productive Simpson clonality was computed per sample as the square root of Simpson's diversity index over productive rearrangements. This immuneACCESS table, as held by TCRdb, lists in-frame sequences with V and J called but not all clones. Of the missing ones, under half trace to an unresolved V gene in checked studies; the others have no known cause. V, J and clone size derive from that table, while D and trimming were established from the DNA sequence. This sample comprises some 180,000 clones, nearly 90% of them detected only once. Around a fifth of the sample is in the top ten clones.

Details on this clone: This clone's antigen is unknown. Per-base quality was not reported, and no clone a single base away is much larger than it.

Results the study describes overall, beyond this receptor: How much clinical and demographic metadata was included differed by source and by participant, and the metadata was provided uncurated.

Whole blood was collected in K2EDTA tubes by collaborating institutions according to the institutions' own protocols. For TCRbeta analysis, collaborator samples were shipped as frozen whole blood, as isolated PBMCs, or as DNA extracted from either sample type. The clonotype comes from a man in his 60s with active or convalescent COVID-19. Sequenced input: peripheral blood. The chain couples TRBV12-3 or TRBV12-4 to TRBJ1-1; the D gene is possibly TRBD1, with 5 bases matching. The DNA is as follows: TGTGCCAGCAGTCAGGGAACTGAAGCTTTCTTT. Its protein product is CASSQGTEAFF.